The T cell receptor beta chain under discussion was sequenced for a study of shared clonotypes between healthy human individuals. Points from the study as a whole: Limited genetic and exposure-history diversity came from having few donors. What naive subsets generally showed was a larger estimated richness than memory subsets showed.

Donors were Caucasian adults residing in Nashville, Tennessee, USA. Note on this clone: Its target is not known.

The method was immunoSEQ multiplex PCR; TCRdb's version includes in-frame clones alone and lacks a portion of them. The sample lists 2.3 million or so clones, roughly 93% occurring once. The germline gives CDR1 MDHEN, CDR2 SYDVKM. CDR3 length: 11 residues. J gave up 15 bases and V 6 bases, and 4 bases lay outside the gene matches. The chain combines TRBV28 with TRBJ2-1; TRBD1 matches at 11 bases. Source material: naive CD4+ T cells from PBMCs. The subset here: CD45RA+ positively selected. The receptor was isolated from a young man in good health. Some clones in this sample may be carry-over from other donors' samples. The DNA for the CDR3 is TGTGCCAGCAGAGGGACAGGGGGTCGGTTCTTC. It specifies CASRGTGGRFF. The whole variable domain, remainder taken from reference TRBV28 and TRBJ2-1, is DVKVTQSSRYLVKRTGEKVFLECVQDMDHENMFWYRQDPGLGLRLIYFSYDVKMKEKGDIPEGYSVSREKKERFSLILESASTNQTSMYLCASRGTGGRFFGPGTRLTVL.